The clone carrying this T cell receptor beta chain occurred many times. This record comes from a study of neurological immune-mediated disorders. This CDR3 comprises 17 residues. Per the germline V gene, CDR1 is DFQATT and CDR2 is SNEGSKA (reference sequence). V was pared by 6 bases and J by 3 bases, with 11 bases of the junction left unmatched. The authors made cDNA by 5'RACE with 10-nucleotide random UMIs. Via MiXCR, TCRdb re-called the 5' RACE reads, giving one row per CDR3 protein. The sample lists about 59,000 distinct CDR3 sequences, approximately 12% occurring once. The chain uses TRBV20-1 and TRBJ2-3; TRBD2 matches at 14 bases. The sequencing input was PBMCs. The sequence came from a woman aged 55 to 70 with HTLV-1-associated myelopathy (HAM/TSP). The CDR3 DNA reads TGCAGTGCCACGGGGGGACTAGCGGGAGACCTAACAGATACGCAGTATTTT. Translation gives CSATGGLAGDLTDTQYF.